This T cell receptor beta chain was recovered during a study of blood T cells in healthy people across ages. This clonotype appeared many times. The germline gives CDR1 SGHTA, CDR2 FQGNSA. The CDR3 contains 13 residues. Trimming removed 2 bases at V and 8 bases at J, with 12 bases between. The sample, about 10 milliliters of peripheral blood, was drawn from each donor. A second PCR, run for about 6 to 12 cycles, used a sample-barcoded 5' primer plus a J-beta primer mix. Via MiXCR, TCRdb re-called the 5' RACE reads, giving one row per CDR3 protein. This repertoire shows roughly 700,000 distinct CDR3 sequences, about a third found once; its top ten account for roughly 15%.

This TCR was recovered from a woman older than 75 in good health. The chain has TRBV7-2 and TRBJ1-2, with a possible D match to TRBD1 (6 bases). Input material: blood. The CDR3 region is CASSLRGGGGYTF. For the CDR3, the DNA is TGTGCCAGCAGCTTAAGGGGCGGGGGCGGCTACACCTTC.